This is a list of T cell receptor beta chains from one sample in a study of CD8+CD57+ T cells in acquired aplastic anemia. MiXCR was run by TCRdb on the reads, yielding one entry per CDR3 protein. The sample lists 250,000 or so distinct CDR3 sequences; approximately 45% were seen once. The sequencing sample was made of sorted CD4+, CD8+, or CD8+CD57+ T cells (not recorded which) from PBMCs. These receptors came from a human donor with aplastic anemia. Each CDR3 is given with its conserved first and last residue. Fields, in order: J gene, clone size, D gene, CDR3 length, V gene, CDR3 protein, CDR3 DNA. The D gene is left open where the match is weak. Where a row states a size, it is once, few, many or the class of an expanded clone; other rows omit it.

J gene: TRBJ2-5; clone size: .; D gene: TRBD2; CDR3 length: 14; V gene: TRBV7-2; CDR3 protein: CASTIAGDQETQYF; CDR3 DNA: TGTGCCAGCACCATAGCGGGGGACCAAGAGACCCAGTACTTC
J gene: TRBJ1-6; clone size: many; D gene: .; CDR3 length: 16; V gene: TRBV5-1; CDR3 protein: CASSLAGPAYNSPLHF; CDR3 DNA: TGCGCCAGCAGCTTGGCAGGGCCCGCCTATAATTCACCCCTCCACTTT
J gene: TRBJ1-1; clone size: .; D gene: .; CDR3 length: 11; V gene: TRBV7-9; CDR3 protein: CASSLAGLGFF; CDR3 DNA: TGTGCCAGCAGCTTAGCAGGGTTGGGTTTCTTT
J gene: TRBJ2-1; clone size: many; D gene: .; CDR3 length: 12; V gene: TRBV14; CDR3 protein: CASSQDYNEQFF; CDR3 DNA: TGTGCCAGCAGCCAGGATTACAATGAGCAGTTCTTC
J gene: TRBJ1-1; clone size: many; D gene: .; CDR3 length: 11; V gene: TRBV27; CDR3 protein: CASSFNGEAFF; CDR3 DNA: TGTGCCAGCAGTTTCAACGGAGAAGCTTTCTTT
J gene: TRBJ2-1; clone size: .; D gene: TRBD1; CDR3 length: 15; V gene: TRBV12-3/TRBV12-4; CDR3 protein: CASSSPMTGYNEQFF; CDR3 DNA: TGTGCCAGCAGTTCTCCGATGACAGGGTACAATGAGCAGTTCTTC
J gene: TRBJ2-7; clone size: many; D gene: .; CDR3 length: 13; V gene: TRBV20-1; CDR3 protein: CSAPPLAGYEQYF; CDR3 DNA: TGCAGTGCTCCCCCACTAGCAGGCTACGAGCAGTACTTC
J gene: TRBJ2-5; clone size: .; D gene: TRBD2; CDR3 length: 16; V gene: TRBV10-3; CDR3 protein: CAIRGSSGRVQETQYF; CDR3 DNA: TGTGCCATCAGGGGGTCTAGCGGGAGGGTCCAAGAGACCCAGTACTTC
J gene: TRBJ2-7; clone size: .; D gene: TRBD1; CDR3 length: 14; V gene: TRBV10-3; CDR3 protein: CAITPGQGSNEQYF; CDR3 DNA: TGTGCCATCACACCCGGACAGGGGTCGAACGAGCAGTACTTC
J gene: TRBJ1-2; clone size: .; D gene: .; CDR3 length: 14; V gene: TRBV14; CDR3 protein: CASSQGQVRYGYTF; CDR3 DNA: TGTGCCAGCAGCCAAGGACAGGTCAGATATGGCTACACCTTC
J gene: TRBJ1-5; clone size: many; D gene: TRBD1; CDR3 length: 17; V gene: TRBV6-6; CDR3 protein: CASSYSGRTGQGQPQHF; CDR3 DNA: TGTGCCAGCAGTTACTCAGGACGGACAGGGCAAGGACAGCCCCAGCATTTT
J gene: TRBJ1-1; clone size: many; D gene: TRBD1; CDR3 length: 14; V gene: TRBV12-3/TRBV12-4; CDR3 protein: CASGGQAANTEAFF; CDR3 DNA: TGTGCCAGCGGGGGACAGGCAGCAAACACTGAAGCTTTCTTT
J gene: TRBJ2-3; clone size: few; D gene: TRBD2; CDR3 length: 16; V gene: TRBV5-6; CDR3 protein: CASNRLAGGPGDTQYF; CDR3 DNA: TGTGCCAGCAACCGACTAGCGGGGGGGCCTGGAGATACGCAGTATTTT
J gene: TRBJ1-6; clone size: .; D gene: .; CDR3 length: 15; V gene: TRBV20-1; CDR3 protein: CSARGTSGDNSPLHF; CDR3 DNA: TGCAGTGCTAGAGGAACTAGCGGGGATAATTCACCCCTCCACTTT
J gene: TRBJ1-4; clone size: .; D gene: .; CDR3 length: 20; V gene: TRBV7-9; CDR3 protein: CASSFYICSAKSGVEEKLFF; CDR3 DNA: .
J gene: TRBJ2-1; clone size: many; D gene: .; CDR3 length: 18; V gene: TRBV20-1; CDR3 protein: CSANPLQTGGVIYNEQFF; CDR3 DNA: TGCAGTGCTAATCCCCTCCAAACTGGCGGGGTTATCTACAATGAGCAGTTCTTC
J gene: TRBJ1-2; clone size: many; D gene: .; CDR3 length: 14; V gene: TRBV4-3; CDR3 protein: CASSPRQHPYGYTF; CDR3 DNA: TGCGCCAGCAGCCCAAGACAGCATCCTTATGGCTACACCTTC
J gene: TRBJ2-5; clone size: few; D gene: TRBD2; CDR3 length: 16; V gene: TRBV6-5; CDR3 protein: CASSPNGRGGMETQYF; CDR3 DNA: TGTGCCAGCAGCCCGAATGGGCGGGGGGGCATGGAGACCCAGTACTTC
J gene: TRBJ1-4; clone size: .; D gene: TRBD1; CDR3 length: 14; V gene: TRBV10-3; CDR3 protein: CATAPGQGLEKLFF; CDR3 DNA: TGTGCCACCGCCCCGGGACAGGGTCTGGAAAAACTGTTTTTT
J gene: TRBJ1-5; clone size: .; D gene: .; CDR3 length: 14; V gene: TRBV7-2; CDR3 protein: CASSPRGANQPQHF; CDR3 DNA: TGTGCCAGCAGCCCTCGAGGGGCCAATCAGCCCCAGCATTTT
J gene: TRBJ2-7; clone size: many; D gene: .; CDR3 length: 13; V gene: TRBV7-6; CDR3 protein: CASSLNGFYEQYF; CDR3 DNA: TGTGCCAGCAGCCTGAACGGTTTCTACGAGCAGTACTTC
J gene: TRBJ1-1; clone size: medium-sized; D gene: .; CDR3 length: 12; V gene: TRBV29-1; CDR3 protein: CSVGMEGTEAFF; CDR3 DNA: TGCAGCGTTGGAATGGAGGGCACTGAAGCTTTCTTT
J gene: TRBJ2-5; clone size: many; D gene: .; CDR3 length: 13; V gene: TRBV5-1; CDR3 protein: CASSLAVGETQYF; CDR3 DNA: TGCGCCAGCAGCTTGGCAGTTGGGGAGACCCAGTACTTC
J gene: TRBJ2-7; clone size: .; D gene: TRBD1; CDR3 length: 15; V gene: TRBV5-4; CDR3 protein: CASSFWGTGSSEQYF; CDR3 DNA: TGTGCCAGCAGCTTTTGGGGGACAGGGTCTTCCGAGCAGTACTTC
J gene: TRBJ1-1; clone size: many; D gene: TRBD1; CDR3 length: 16; V gene: TRBV5-1; CDR3 protein: CASSWGGQGRRREAFF; CDR3 DNA: TGCGCCAGCAGCTGGGGGGGACAGGGCAGAAGAAGGGAAGCTTTCTTT
J gene: TRBJ2-7; clone size: .; D gene: .; CDR3 length: 15; V gene: TRBV7-3; CDR3 protein: CASSQRAGRTYEQYF; CDR3 DNA: TGCGCCAGCAGCCAGCGGGCGGGGAGGACCTACGAGCAGTACTTC
J gene: TRBJ2-7; clone size: many; D gene: .; CDR3 length: 13; V gene: TRBV4-1; CDR3 protein: CASSNGLFYEQYF; CDR3 DNA: TGCGCCAGCAGCAACGGGTTGTTCTACGAGCAGTACTTC
J gene: TRBJ2-5; clone size: .; D gene: .; CDR3 length: 13; V gene: TRBV5-8; CDR3 protein: CASRSPSRETQYF; CDR3 DNA: TGTGCCAGCAGGTCTCCTAGCCGAGAGACCCAGTACTTC
J gene: TRBJ1-2; clone size: few; D gene: .; CDR3 length: 14; V gene: TRBV4-3; CDR3 protein: CASSQGHGDYGYTF; CDR3 DNA: TGCGCCAGCAGCCAAGGCCACGGAGACTATGGCTACACCTTC
J gene: TRBJ1-1; clone size: many; D gene: .; CDR3 length: 12; V gene: TRBV20-1; CDR3 protein: CSASRTVTEAFF; CDR3 DNA: TGCAGTGCTAGCCGGACAGTCACTGAAGCTTTCTTT
J gene: TRBJ2-3; clone size: .; D gene: .; CDR3 length: 14; V gene: TRBV7-6; CDR3 protein: CASSRKGETDTQYF; CDR3 DNA: TGTGCCAGCAGCCGCAAAGGGGAGACAGATACGCAGTATTTT
J gene: TRBJ2-1; clone size: once; D gene: TRBD2; CDR3 length: 16; V gene: TRBV9; CDR3 protein: CASSKKLAGGHREQFF; CDR3 DNA: TGTGCCAGCAGTAAAAAACTAGCGGGAGGGCATCGGGAGCAGTTCTTC
J gene: TRBJ1-3; clone size: .; D gene: .; CDR3 length: 14; V gene: TRBV2; CDR3 protein: CASSEMGSGNTIYF; CDR3 DNA: TGTGCCAGCAGTGAAATGGGCTCTGGAAACACCATATATTTT
J gene: TRBJ2-1; clone size: many; D gene: .; CDR3 length: 13; V gene: TRBV20-1; CDR3 protein: CSARDLTSNEQFF; CDR3 DNA: TGCAGTGCTAGAGATTTAACTAGCAATGAGCAGTTCTTC
J gene: TRBJ1-6; clone size: .; D gene: .; CDR3 length: 14; V gene: TRBV2; CDR3 protein: CASSTGRDNSPLHF; CDR3 DNA: TGTGCCAGCAGCACAGGGAGGGATAATTCACCCCTCCACTTT
J gene: TRBJ1-3; clone size: few; D gene: .; CDR3 length: 18; V gene: TRBV28; CDR3 protein: CASSYLTSGRSPGNTIYF; CDR3 DNA: TGTGCCAGCAGTTATTTAACGTCGGGACGGAGCCCTGGAAACACCATATATTTT
J gene: TRBJ2-1; clone size: many; D gene: TRBD2; CDR3 length: 16; V gene: TRBV24-1; CDR3 protein: CATSDLAGGSYNEQFF; CDR3 DNA: TGTGCCACCAGTGATCTAGCGGGAGGATCCTACAATGAGCAGTTCTTC
J gene: TRBJ2-5; clone size: .; D gene: .; CDR3 length: 12; V gene: TRBV24-1; CDR3 protein: CASSDQSETQYF; CDR3 DNA: TGTGCCTCCTCTGACCAGTCAGAGACCCAGTACTTC
J gene: TRBJ1-2; clone size: .; D gene: .; CDR3 length: 15; V gene: TRBV15; CDR3 protein: CATSRGGLGESGYTF; CDR3 DNA: TGTGCCACCAGCAGAGGCGGCTTGGGGGAGAGTGGCTACACCTTC
J gene: TRBJ2-7; clone size: many; D gene: .; CDR3 length: 13; V gene: TRBV2; CDR3 protein: CASSPSLSYEQYF; CDR3 DNA: TGTGCCAGCAGTCCCAGCCTCTCCTACGAGCAGTACTTC
J gene: TRBJ2-7; clone size: many; D gene: TRBD2; CDR3 length: 16; V gene: TRBV7-9; CDR3 protein: CASSDRGRAIENEQYF; CDR3 DNA: TGTGCCAGCAGCGACCGCGGGAGGGCCATCGAAAACGAGCAGTACTTC